What follows are 27 T cell receptor beta chains derived from one specimen sequenced in a study of blood T cell repertoires in COVID-19. Generated by immunoSEQ multiplex PCR, the TCRdb table keeps only in-frame clones and is missing some. The table lists under 250,000 clones, 85% to 90% of them singletons. Sequenced sample: peripheral blood. The receptors stem from a man older than 75 with acute or convalescent COVID-19.

The rearrangement joins TRBV6-5 to TRBJ1-5, with D possibly matching TRBD1 (6 bases). Germline CDR1 and CDR2: MNHEY and SVGAGI. V shed 6 bases and J shed 4 bases, with 10 bases lying between them. The CDR3 runs to 13 residues. DNA for the CDR3: TGTGCCAGCAGCCTCGGACAGAATCAGCCCCAGCATTTT. Protein: CASSLGQNQPQHF.

The chain couples TRBV5-1 to TRBJ2-5, with TRBD2 matching over 10 bases. Germline CDR1 SGHRS, CDR2 YFSETQ. The CDR3 spans 16 residues. The V gene end was trimmed by 2 bases and the J gene end by 1 base; junction bases not matched to a gene: 5. The chain's CDR3 is CASSLPGLALQETQYF. DNA for the CDR3: TGCGCCAGCAGCTTACCGGGACTAGCGCTCCAAGAGACCCAGTACTTC.

The chain employs TRBV7-2 and TRBJ2-2; 12 nucleotides match TRBD2. The germline CDR1 and CDR2 sequences are SGHTA and FQGNSA. The V segment lost 5 bases and the J segment 7 bases; nucleotides outside the gene matches: 14. The CDR3 has 18 amino acids. CDR3 nucleotide sequence: TGTGCCAGCAGCCCGCGATTACTAGCGGGAGGAAACGACGGGGAGCTGTTTTTT. It encodes CASSPRLLAGGNDGELFF.

The chain combines TRBV5-5 with TRBJ1-5; the match to TRBD1 covers 9 bases. The CDR3 length is 15 residues. Unmatched junction bases numbered 7, after V lost 3 bases and J lost 6 bases. Germline lookup yields CDR1 SGHKS and CDR2 YYEKEE (reference sequence). As DNA, the CDR3 is TGTGCCAGCAGCTACTCCGGGACAGGGAGTCAGCCCCAGCATTTT. Amino acids: CASSYSGTGSQPQHF.

The CDR3 nucleotides read TGTGCCAGCAGCGAACTTTCCGATACAGCCAAAAACATTCAGTACTTC. Its translation: CASSELSDTAKNIQYF. This chain uses TRBV5-4 with TRBJ2-4; D gene unclear. Germline V gene lookup returns CDR1 SGHNT and CDR2 YYREEE (reference sequence). Deletions cut 4 bases from V and 0 bases from J, with 14 bases between. The CDR3 contains 16 residues.

In this sample, this clone turned up once. The rearrangement links TRBV24-1 to TRBJ2-2; TRBD1 aligns across 8 bases. The CDR3 is made up of 17 amino acids. The ends lost 3 bases at V and 4 bases at J; junction bases unmatched: 9. Germline V lookup: CDR1 KGHDR, CDR2 SFDVKD. The CDR3 spells CATSDPPRTGTTGELFF. The CDR3 DNA reads TGTGCCACCAGTGATCCACCCCGGACAGGGACCACCGGGGAGCTGTTTTTT.

The genes are TRBV7-9 and TRBJ2-1, with TRBD1 identical over 7 bases. The CDR3 covers 15 residues. Per germline, CDR1 SEHNR and CDR2 FQNEAQ (reference sequence). V lost 7 bases to trimming and J lost 3 bases; unmatched junction nucleotides: 9. CDR3 nucleotide sequence: TGTGCCAGCACCACCTTAGGGGGCCTCTACAATGAGCAGTTCTTC. Translated, it gives CASTTLGGLYNEQFF.

The rearrangement joins TRBV7-8 to TRBJ2-1; D perhaps matches TRBD2 (6 bases). The CDR3 is 14 residues long. Deletions cut 4 bases from V and 7 bases from J, with 14 bases between. Germline CDR1 is SGHVS and CDR2 is FQNEAQ. CDR3: CASSSWGLANEQFF. CDR3 nucleotides: TGTGCCAGCAGCTCCTGGGGACTCGCAAATGAGCAGTTCTTC.

V gene TRBV10-3 combines with J gene TRBJ2-7, with D hard to call. Between the trimmed V and J ends, which lost 0 bases and 5 bases, there was a span of 11 bases. The CDR3 consists of 14 residues. Germline CDR1 is ENHRY and CDR2 is SYGVKD. CDR3 nucleotide sequence: TGTGCCATCAGTGAGTCACGGTACCTGGACGAGCAGTACTTC. This gives the protein CAISESRYLDEQYF.

The chain couples TRBV7-2 to TRBJ2-1; D uncertain. The germline CDR1 and CDR2 sequences are SGHTA and FQGNSA. The V and J ends lost 2 bases and 9 bases respectively, with 11 bases between them. The CDR3 spans 13 residues. The CDR3 coding sequence is TGTGCCAGCAGCTTACCCGCTAGTGGTGAGCAGTTCTTC. Translating gives CASSLPASGEQFF.

The chain is built from TRBV18 and TRBJ1-6; D may be TRBD1 (5 bases). Germline assignment: CDR1 KGHSH and CDR2 LQKENI. The CDR3 loop spans 15 amino acids. V was trimmed by 2 bases and J by 11 bases, leaving 16 bases between them. The CDR3 region is CASSPYGREKAPLHF. The CDR3 DNA sequence: TGTGCCAGCTCACCATACGGCAGGGAAAAGGCACCCCTCCACTTT. Full variable domain (remainder filled in from reference TRBV18 and TRBJ1-6): NAGVMQNPRHLVRRRGQEARLRCSPMKGHSHVYWYRQLPEEGLKFMVYLQKENIIDESGMPKERFSAEFPKEGPSILRIQQVVRGDSAAYFCASSPYGREKAPLHFGNGTRLTVT.

Written as DNA, the CDR3 is TGTGCCAGCAGTGAAGGAGGCGGGCGGTACAATGAGCAGTTCTTC. It translates to CASSEGGGRYNEQFF. The V and J genes are TRBV25-1 and TRBJ2-1; possibly TRBD2 for D (5 bases). Between the trimmed V and J ends, which lost 2 bases and 4 bases, there was a span of 12 bases. Looked up from germline, CDR1 is MGHDK and CDR2 is SYGVNS. This CDR3 has 15 amino acids.

The CDR3 region is CASSEPSGNTEAFF. The CDR3 coding sequence is TGTGCCAGCTCAGAGCCATCAGGGAACACTGAAGCTTTCTTT. The J gene is TRBJ1-1, the V gene TRBV18; no clear D gene. This CDR3 has 14 amino acids. V dropped 5 bases and J dropped 1 base, with 11 bases sitting between them. The germline gives CDR1 KGHSH, CDR2 LQKENI.

The V call is TRBV11-2, the J call TRBJ2-2, with 11 bases identical to TRBD2. The CDR3 runs 16 residues. CDR1 is SGHAT, CDR2 FQNNGV, per germline. V lost 5 bases to trimming and J lost 5 bases; unmatched junction nucleotides: 7. This CDR3 is CASSRLAGGKTGELFF. The CDR3 coding sequence is TGTGCCAGCAGCCGTCTAGCGGGAGGAAAAACCGGGGAGCTGTTTTTT.

The chain joins TRBV27 to TRBJ1-2, with TRBD1 identical over 10 bases. With 4 bases clipped from V and 5 bases from J, the junction kept 10 bases outside the gene matches. The CDR3 length is 16 residues. CDR1 MNHEY and CDR2 SMNVEV come from the germline V gene (reference sequence). The DNA for the CDR3 is TGTGCCAGCAGTTATACCGGGACAGGGGAGCGTTATGGCTACACCTTC. Its protein is CASSYTGTGERYGYTF.

This clone showed up just a few times. The V gene is TRBV7-2, the J gene TRBJ2-7; 8 nucleotides agree with TRBD2. The J segment lost 2 bases and the V segment lost 3 bases, leaving 6 bases of the junction unmatched. Per germline, CDR1 SGHTA and CDR2 FQGNSA. The CDR3 sequence is 15 residues long. CDR3 coding DNA: TGTGCCAGCAGCTTTAGCGGGATAAACCCCTACGAGCAGTACTTC. Translated, it gives CASSFSGINPYEQYF.

The rearrangement links TRBV19 to TRBJ2-7; TRBD1 matches 7 bases. This CDR3 contains 15 residues. CDR1 and CDR2 (germline): LNHDA, SQIVND (reference sequence). The V segment lost 3 bases and the J segment 2 bases; nucleotides outside the gene matches: 7. Written as DNA, the CDR3 is TGTGCCAGTAGTATGGGTTGGGGACAGACCTACGAGCAGTACTTC. This sequence encodes CASSMGWGQTYEQYF.

The V gene is TRBV24-1, the J gene TRBJ2-1; 9 bases match TRBD2. Per the germline V gene, CDR1 is KGHDR and CDR2 is SFDVKD. This CDR3 spans 14 amino acids. Trimming took 6 bases from V and 6 from J; bases not matched to a gene: 5. The CDR3 loop reads CATSSGLAPNEQFF. CDR3 in DNA: TGTGCCACCAGTTCGGGACTAGCTCCCAATGAGCAGTTCTTC.

This chain connects TRBV29-1 to TRBJ2-5, with 10 bases fitting TRBD2. Germline V gene sequence: CDR1 SQVTM, CDR2 ANQGSEA. The CDR3 contains 14 residues. J was trimmed by 5 bases and V by 4 bases; bases with no gene match: 7. The CDR3 DNA reads as TGCAGCGTTGCGGAGCGGGGGGGCGTCGAGACCCAGTACTTC. Residues: CSVAERGGVETQYF.

The chain couples TRBV11-1 to TRBJ2-2, with D possibly TRBD2 on 6 matching bases. CDR1 is SGHAT, CDR2 FQDESV, per germline (reference sequence). The CDR3 spans 12 residues. V shed 5 bases and J shed 6 bases, with 7 bases lying between them. Written as DNA, the CDR3 is TGTGCCAGCAGCCGGGACTCCGGGGAGCTGTTTTTT. Protein: CASSRDSGELFF.

V gene TRBV27 combines with J gene TRBJ2-7; 10 bases line up with TRBD2. Trimming removed 5 bases from V and 2 bases from J; junction bases left unmatched: 3. There are 14 residues in the CDR3. Germline CDR1 reads MNHEY; CDR2 reads SMNVEV (reference sequence). CDR3 nucleotides: TGTGCCAGCAGTAAACTAGCGGGACCCTACGAGCAGTACTTC. Its translation is CASSKLAGPYEQYF.

The chain uses TRBV10-3 and TRBJ1-4; no reliable D call. V was trimmed by 0 bases and J by 0 bases, leaving 11 bases between them. This CDR3 spans 17 amino acids. Germline CDR1 reads ENHRY; CDR2 reads SYGVKD. The CDR3 here is CAISESAQPATNEKLFF. DNA of the CDR3: TGTGCCATCAGTGAGTCGGCACAGCCCGCAACTAATGAAAAACTGTTTTTT.

The rearrangement joins TRBV24-1 to TRBJ2-3, with TRBD2 matching 14 bases. V lost 2 bases, J lost 6 bases, and 3 bases stayed unmatched. The CDR3 is 16 residues long. Germline V CDR1 and CDR2: KGHDR, SFDVKD. Here the CDR3 DNA reads TGTGCCACCAGTGATTCTAGACTAGCGGGAGGGGATACGCAGTATTTT. Its translation: CATSDSRLAGGDTQYF.

This sequence joins TRBV7-2 and TRBJ2-3, with 9 nucleotides matching TRBD2. Germline CDR1 is SGHTA and CDR2 is FQGNSA. This CDR3 spans 15 amino acids. Losses at the gene ends were 1 base for V and 6 bases for J; bases not matched to a gene: 5. The CDR3 region has the DNA TGTGCCAGCAGCTTAGGAACCGCGGGGGGGGATACGCAGTATTTT. Amino acids: CASSLGTAGGDTQYF. The whole variable domain, filled in from reference TRBV7-2 and TRBJ2-3, reads GAGVSQSPSNKVTEKGKDVELRCDPISGHTALYWYRQSLGQGLEFLIYFQGNSAPDKSGLPSDRFSAERTGGSVSTLTIQRTQQEDSAVYLCASSLGTAGGDTQYFGPGTRLTVL.

This chain uses TRBV5-1 with TRBJ1-1; no clear D gene. Per germline, CDR1 SGHRS and CDR2 YFSETQ. The V end was cut by 5 bases, the J end by 1 base, with 9 bases between. This CDR3 is built from 13 residues. Here the CDR3 DNA reads TGCGCCAGCAGTCAGGCAGGGAACACTGAAGCTTTCTTT. Amino acids: CASSQAGNTEAFF.

The V and J genes are TRBV19 and TRBJ1-5, with 8 positions matching TRBD1. CDR3 size: 14 residues. With V trimmed by 6 bases and J by 11 bases, 12 bases remained unmatched. Germline values: CDR1 LNHDA, CDR2 SQIVND (reference sequence). The DNA for the CDR3 is TGTGCCAGTAGGGAAGGACAGGGAGGAAGAGCCCAGCATTTT. Its translation is CASREGQGGRAQHF. Full variable domain (outside the CDR3, taken from reference TRBV19 and TRBJ1-5): DGGITQSPKYLFRKEGQNVTLSCEQNLNHDAMYWYRQDPGQGLRLIYYSQIVNDFQKGDIAEGYSVSREKKESFPLTVTSAQKNPTAFYLCASREGQGGRAQHFGDGTRLSIL.

The CDR3 protein is CASTPGRPSSGNTIYF. The DNA for the CDR3 is TGTGCCAGCACCCCTGGCAGGCCCTCTTCTGGAAACACCATATATTTT. V and J are TRBV18 and TRBJ1-3; no clear D. V was cut by 8 bases and J by 1 base, with 18 bases left in between. CDR1 KGHSH and CDR2 LQKENI come from the germline V gene. The length of the CDR3 is 16 residues. Using reference TRBV18 and TRBJ1-3 for the parts outside the CDR3, the full variable domain is NAGVMQNPRHLVRRRGQEARLRCSPMKGHSHVYWYRQLPEEGLKFMVYLQKENIIDESGMPKERFSAEFPKEGPSILRIQQVVRGDSAAYFCASTPGRPSSGNTIYFGEGSWLTVV.